This record covers a single TCR beta chain. There are many counts of this clonotype. It lacks a known antigen. It has no much larger one-base neighbor in the sample; base qualities were not kept. This record comes from a study of T cells after yellow fever vaccination (dated by TCRdb to about 2019). About the investigation overall: The SMART-Seq v4 Ultra Low Input RNA kit was used to prepare libraries from fractions with low cell numbers. Two healthy male donors, one aged 18 to 30 and one aged 30 to 40 years, were included in the cohort. To follow T-cell clones before and after both primary and booster YFV17D yellow fever vaccination, bulk TCR alpha and beta repertoires underwent longitudinal sequencing. Bulk PBMC replicates and cell subsets were isolated from blood drawn at multiple timepoints before and after both primary and secondary immunization.

The treatment or condition label here, explained by the study, means: live attenuated yellow fever vaccine strain. At each blood-draw timepoint, two biological replicates of bulk PBMCs were obtained. A standard Ficoll-Paque protocol was used to isolate PBMCs from peripheral blood. TriZol was used to extract RNA from bulk PBMCs, CD4 and CD8 fractions, and dextramer-positive and dextramer-negative fractions. The sequencer listed for this sample is Illumina NovaSeq 6000. TCR cDNA was made using 5'RACE template switching, a step that added a universal primer site and unique molecular identifiers. Priming for cDNA synthesis came from both the TCR alpha and TCR beta constant segments. Libraries were amplified in two PCR steps, with sample barcodes and sequencing adapters added in the second step. Libraries were sequenced on Illumina HiSeq 2500 (2x100 bp) or NovaSeq (2x150 bp). For the original study's pipeline: Reads were demultiplexed and collapsed into UMI consensus sequences with MIGEC, and V(D)J alignment was performed with MiXCR. Using edgeR on replicate PBMC samples, clonotypes were called vaccine-responding if FDR was below 0.01 and the log2 fold change was above 5 up to day 15. Each bulk clonotype was labeled CD4 or CD8 based on which sequenced repertoire, CD4 or CD8, contained the clonotype at higher abundance. TCRdb reprocessing: public reads trimmed at Q25 with fastp, clones called with MiXCR, in-frame beta chains kept. Each entry is one CDR3 protein sequence, shown with its most common DNA and genes. The V and J calls follow TCRdb's processing rather than the paper's. This sample holds around 310,000 distinct CDR3 sequences; under 5% were observed only once. In total, the top ten clones hold more than 20% of the sample.

CDR1 and CDR2, per the germline V gene, are SGHRS and YFSETQ. V was cut back by 0 bases and J by 2 bases, leaving a gap of 5 bases between them. The CDR3 holds 13 amino acids from the cysteine to the phenylalanine. Only the CDR3 DNA stays, 39 bases, in frame from base 1. The full study reports these points: A small fraction of clonotypes showed up in both the CD4 and CD8 compartments, probably as a result of convergent recombination. Most clones expanded after primary vaccination were re-detected after the booster (96% of CD4 and around nine tenths of CD8), suggesting broad memory maintenance. The secondary T-cell response was found to be weaker but faster than the primary response, with a peak reached on day 5 rather than on day 15. Because abundant contaminating clonotypes from the bulk population could be contained in FACS-sorted repertoires, computational filtering was required. Because the study included only two donors, the extent to which the findings can be generalized is limited.

The chain couples TRBV5-1 to TRBJ1-2; no D gene can be assigned with confidence. The sequence derives from a man aged 18 to 29 who received the YFV17D yellow fever vaccine. The sample here was PBMCs, taken 5 days after the yellow fever booster vaccination. DNA sequence: TGCGCCAGCAGCTTGGCGGAGAACTATGGCTACACCTTC. Its protein is CASSLAENYGYTF. Where the CDR3 stops, the reference TRBV5-1 and TRBJ1-2 genes take over; the full variable domain is KAGVTQTPRYLIKTRGQQVTLSCSPISGHRSVSWYQQTPGQGLQFLFEYFSETQRNKGNFPGRFSGRQFSNSRSEMNVSTLELGDSALYLCASSLAENYGYTFGSGTRLTVV.